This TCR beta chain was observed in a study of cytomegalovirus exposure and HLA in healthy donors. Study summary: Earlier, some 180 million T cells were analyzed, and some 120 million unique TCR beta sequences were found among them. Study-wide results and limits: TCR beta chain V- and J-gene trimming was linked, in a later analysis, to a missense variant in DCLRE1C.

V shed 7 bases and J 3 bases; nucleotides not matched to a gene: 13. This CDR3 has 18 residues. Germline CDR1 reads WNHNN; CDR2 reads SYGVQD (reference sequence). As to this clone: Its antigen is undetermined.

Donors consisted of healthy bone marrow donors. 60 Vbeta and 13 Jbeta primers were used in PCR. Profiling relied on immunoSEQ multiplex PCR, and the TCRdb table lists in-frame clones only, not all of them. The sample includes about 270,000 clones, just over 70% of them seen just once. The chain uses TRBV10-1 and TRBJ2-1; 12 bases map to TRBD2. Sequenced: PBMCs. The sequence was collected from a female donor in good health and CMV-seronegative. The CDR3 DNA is TGCGCCAGCACGCCCCGACTAGCGGGAGTGGTTCGCTACAATGAGCAGTTCTTC. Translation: CASTPRLAGVVRYNEQFF.